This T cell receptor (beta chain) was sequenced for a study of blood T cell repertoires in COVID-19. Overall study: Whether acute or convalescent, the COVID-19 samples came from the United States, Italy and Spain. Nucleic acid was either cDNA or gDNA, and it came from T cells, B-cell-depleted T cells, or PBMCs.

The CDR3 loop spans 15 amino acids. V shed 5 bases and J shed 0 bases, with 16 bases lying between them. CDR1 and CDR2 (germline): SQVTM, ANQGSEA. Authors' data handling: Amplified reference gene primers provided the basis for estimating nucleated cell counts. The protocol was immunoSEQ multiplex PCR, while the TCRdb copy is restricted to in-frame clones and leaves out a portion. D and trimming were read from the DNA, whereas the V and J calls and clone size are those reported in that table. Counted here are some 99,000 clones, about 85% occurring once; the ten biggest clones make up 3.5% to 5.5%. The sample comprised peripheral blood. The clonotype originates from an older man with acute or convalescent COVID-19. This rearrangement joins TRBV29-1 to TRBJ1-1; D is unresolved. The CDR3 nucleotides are TGCAGCGTTCATCCCTCCAGAGGTGTGAACACTGAAGCTTTCTTT. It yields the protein CSVHPSRGVNTEAFF.